What follows are 5 T cell receptor beta chains derived from one specimen sequenced in a study of blood T cell dynamics during melanoma immunotherapy. Repertoires were generated with immunoSEQ multiplex PCR, while TCRdb's copy carries only in-frame clones and drops some. The data hold 15,000 to 20,000 clones, with over 90% observed a single time. The time point: week 3, after first cycle of checkpoint inhibitor. Material: effector memory CD8+ T cells from blood, obtained from a patient treated with checkpoint blockade. The source of these receptors is a human donor with melanoma.

The chain uses TRBV5-1 and TRBJ2-3, with 15 bases fitting TRBD2. CDR3 size: 16 residues. V shed 3 bases and J 3 bases; nucleotides not matched to a gene: 2. CDR1 is SGHRS and CDR2 is YFSETQ in the germline V gene. CDR3 loop: CASSWTSGRDTDTQYF. The CDR3 coding sequence is TGCGCCAGCAGCTGGACTAGCGGGAGGGATACAGATACGCAGTATTTT.

The chain has TRBV21-1 and TRBJ2-5. The DNA matches TRBJ2-7 better at its end, which makes the J call doubtful. TRBV21-1 is a known pseudogene. This CDR3 is built from 15 residues. CDR3 sequence reads: CASSTPRDPDGEQYF. The CDR3 region has the DNA TGTGCCAGCAGCACCCCTAGGGACCCGGATGGCGAGCAGTACTTC.

The chain is built from TRBV27 and TRBJ2-7, with 7 bases identical to TRBD1. The junction had 5 bases not matched to a gene; V was cut back by 8 bases and J by 1 base. Germline V lookup: CDR1 MNHEY, CDR2 SMNVEV (reference sequence). The CDR3 sequence is 13 residues long. The CDR3 spells CASRRDSSYEQYF. The DNA of the CDR3 is TGTGCCAGCCGCCGGGACAGTTCCTACGAGCAGTACTTC.

The gene calls are TRBV7-3 and TRBJ2-7; D gene ambiguous. Germline assignment: CDR1 SGHTA and CDR2 FQGTGA. This CDR3 region has 13 residues. V lost 3 bases, J lost 0 bases, and 6 bases lay in between. Here the CDR3 DNA reads TGTGCCAGCAGCTTCCCAGCCTCCTACGAGCAGTACTTC. As protein: CASSFPASYEQYF. The entire variable domain, with the rest obtained from reference TRBV7-3 and TRBJ2-7, is as follows: GAGVSQTPSNKVTEKGKYVELRCDPISGHTALYWYRQSLGQGPEFLIYFQGTGAADDSGLPNDRFFAVRPEGSVSTLKIQRTERGDSAVYLCASSFPASYEQYFGPGTRLTVT.

The chain combines TRBV19 with TRBJ2-7; weak D call: TRBD1 (6 bases). With 6 bases removed from V and 4 bases from J, the gap between germline ends came to 10 bases. The germline CDR1 and CDR2 sequences are LNHDA and SQIVND (reference sequence). This CDR3 has 12 amino acids. In DNA, the CDR3 is TGTGCCAGTAGGGGACATACTTACGAGCAGTACTTC. Protein product: CASRGHTYEQYF.